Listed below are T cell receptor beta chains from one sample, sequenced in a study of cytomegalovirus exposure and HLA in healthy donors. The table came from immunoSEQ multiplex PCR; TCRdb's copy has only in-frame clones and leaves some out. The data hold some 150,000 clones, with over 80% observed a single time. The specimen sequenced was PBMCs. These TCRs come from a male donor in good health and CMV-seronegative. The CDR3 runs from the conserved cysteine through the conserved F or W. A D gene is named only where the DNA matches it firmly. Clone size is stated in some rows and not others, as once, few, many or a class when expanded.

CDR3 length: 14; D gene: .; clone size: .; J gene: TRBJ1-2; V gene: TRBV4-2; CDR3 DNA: TGTGCCAGCAGCCAAGGGCAAACAGGGAATGGCTACACCTTC; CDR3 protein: CASSQGQTGNGYTF
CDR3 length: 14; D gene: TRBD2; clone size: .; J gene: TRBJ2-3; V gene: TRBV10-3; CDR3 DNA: TGTGCCATTGGCCTGCGGGGGGGCGTCGATACGCAGTATTTT; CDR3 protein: CAIGLRGGVDTQYF
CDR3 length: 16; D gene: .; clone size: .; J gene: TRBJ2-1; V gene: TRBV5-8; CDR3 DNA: TGTGCCAGCAGCTTAGGTAGCGGTAGCTCCTACAATGAGCAGTTCTTC; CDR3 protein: CASSLGSGSSYNEQFF
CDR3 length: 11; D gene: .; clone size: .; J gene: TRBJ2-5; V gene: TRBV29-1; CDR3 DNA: TGCAGCGTTGAAAGCGGGGAGACCCAGTACTTC; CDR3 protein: CSVESGETQYF
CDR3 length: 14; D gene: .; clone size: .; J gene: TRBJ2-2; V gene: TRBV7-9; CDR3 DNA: TGTGCCAGCAGCTTAGGCAACAGTACCGGGGAGCTGTTTTTT; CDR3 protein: CASSLGNSTGELFF
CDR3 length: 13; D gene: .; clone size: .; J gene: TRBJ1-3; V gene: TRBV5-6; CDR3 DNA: TGTGCCAGCAGCTGGACTCAGGGAAACACCATATATTTT; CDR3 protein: CASSWTQGNTIYF
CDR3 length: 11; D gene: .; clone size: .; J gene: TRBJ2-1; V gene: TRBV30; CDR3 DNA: TGTGCCTGGAGTGTCTCTAATGAGCAGTTCTTC; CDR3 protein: CAWSVSNEQFF
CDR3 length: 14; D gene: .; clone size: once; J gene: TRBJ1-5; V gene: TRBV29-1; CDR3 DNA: TGCAGCGTTGCCGCAGGGGATTCCACATGGCCCCAGCATTTT; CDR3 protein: CSVAAGDSTWPQHF
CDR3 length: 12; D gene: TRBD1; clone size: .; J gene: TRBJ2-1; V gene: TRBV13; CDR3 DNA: TGTGCCAGCAGCCAGGACGGACAGGGGCAGTTCTTC; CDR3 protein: CASSQDGQGQFF
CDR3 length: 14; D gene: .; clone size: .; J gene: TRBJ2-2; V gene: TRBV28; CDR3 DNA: TGTGCCAGCAGTTCCTTGACTAGCACCGGGGAGCTGTTTTTT; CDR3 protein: CASSSLTSTGELFF